This TCR beta chain is drawn from a study of T cells in women clearing cervical HPV infection. The CDR3 is made up of 15 amino acids. The V and J ends lost 1 base and 2 bases respectively, with 11 bases between them. CDR1 and CDR2 from the germline V gene are LGHDT and YNNKEL (reference sequence). Worth noting for this clone: Read sequence stops 3 residues before the CDR3 end, and the germline J gene provides the missing end.

This table comes from immunoSEQ multiplex PCR, and its TCRdb copy is limited to in-frame clones, with some not included. The sample table sets out about 32,000 clones. The sequenced material came from blood buffy coat. This receptor was identified in a woman between 18 and 70 years old with a cervical HPV16 infection that either progressed to CIN3+ or cleared (not recorded which). This chain connects TRBV3-1 (or the pseudogene TRBV3-2) to TRBJ2-5; D is ambiguous. The CDR3 sequence is CASSQADTRQETQYF. The sequenced part of the CDR3 DNA is TGTGCCAGCAGCCAAGCTGACACCCGACAAGAGACC.